This entry describes one T cell receptor beta chain. This clone turned up a few times. Its antigen is still unknown. Per-nucleotide qualities are absent, and no much larger clonotype sits a single base away. What the time point label conveys for this sample: pre-transplant. Unstimulated PBMCs, after thawing, were stained for CD3, CD4 and CD8 and then FACS-sorted into CD3+CD4+ and CD3+CD8+ populations. All 8 studied subjects were randomized to immunosuppression withdrawal. Genomic DNA was isolated with the Qiagen DNeasy Blood and Tissue Kit. These data are taken from a study of T cell clones after liver transplantation (dated by TCRdb to about 2019). About the full investigation: The samples were obtained from ITN030ST, a randomized trial that attempted immunosuppression withdrawal within 2 years after liver transplantation. After a pre-transplant mixed lymphocyte reaction, TCRbeta sequencing was used to pinpoint donor-reactive T cell clones, which were subsequently tracked in post-transplant blood. As an antigen-independent comparator for the donor-reactive sequences, third party-reactive TCRbeta sequences from pre-transplant MLRs were identified as well. Three of the eight recipients were HCV-positive; the others were transplanted for non-autoimmune, non-viral indications. Subjects received no induction therapy and standard immunosuppression until randomization at 12-24 months post-transplant. Tolerance was defined as complete immunosuppression withdrawal for at least one year with no rise in liver enzymes beyond twice the upper limit of normal. Blood samples were collected pre-transplant, pre-randomization before withdrawal, and post-randomization after either full withdrawal or failed withdrawal. A cohort of 8 liver transplant recipients was studied, of whom 3 were classified as tolerant and 5 as non-tolerant. The research as a whole found: When repertoire turnover was accounted for, significantly reduced detection of donor-reactive sequences was found in 7 of 8 subjects for CD4 and in 8 of 8 subjects for CD8. In two subjects, low numbers of available donor cells limited the measurable donor-reactive repertoire. A greater decline was seen for donor-reactive sequences than for third party-reactive sequences, suggesting partial antigen-specific deletion unrelated to withdrawal success. Without allograft tissue specimens, donor-reactive T cells may have migrated into the graft rather than being deleted. The conclusions were preliminary, being limited by small, heterogeneous patient numbers and by non-standardized post-transplant time points. In most of the 8 subjects, circulating donor-reactive CD4 TCRbeta sequences decreased significantly after transplant, regardless of tolerance or HCV status.

CDR1 and CDR2 (SGHTA, FQGNSA) derive from the germline V gene. Deletion took 6 bases off V and 10 bases off J, with a span of 10 bases between the germline ends. Including the terminal cysteine and phenylalanine, the CDR3 comprises 12 residues. The only DNA kept is the CDR3, 36 bases in frame from the first base. High-throughput TCRbeta CDR3 sequencing of frozen genomic DNA was performed by immunoSEQ, with PCR amplification, mapping, bias correction and internal controls included. Per the original workflow: Productive rearrangements were kept, and unique TCRbeta sequences were defined by CDR3 nucleotide sequence plus V and J gene. A sequence counted as donor-reactive only if the sequence showed at least 5-fold expansion in CFSE-low cells compared with unstimulated pre-transplant cells and had a frequency of at least 0.01%. To ensure at least 90% detection power, minimum frequency thresholds were set for each subject based on that subject's lowest-template unstimulated sample. Jensen-Shannon divergence between the top 1000 TCRbeta sequences post-transplant and pre-transplant was used to measure repertoire turnover. Two-sided Fisher's exact tests were used to test for changes in how often donor-reactive sequences were detected. TCRdb obtained this table from immuneACCESS and retained in-frame rearrangements with V and J assigned. These tables miss some clones; where compared with another copy, unresolved V genes account for less than half of the shortfall, and the remainder is unexplained. V, J and clone size are those of that table, while D and trimming were read from the DNA. Counted in this sample were about 60,000 clones; over 55% of them appeared once. The ten largest clones take up about 15% of the sample.

This sequence was found in a human donor who received a liver transplant. The chain is assembled from TRBV7-2 and TRBJ1-6, with TRBD1 as a weak D call on 5 bases. Sequenced material: CD4+ T cells from blood, taken before liver transplant. The encoded CDR3 is CASSRGGSPLHF. The DNA reads as follows: TGTGCCAGCAGTCGGGGGGGGTCACCCCTCCACTTT.